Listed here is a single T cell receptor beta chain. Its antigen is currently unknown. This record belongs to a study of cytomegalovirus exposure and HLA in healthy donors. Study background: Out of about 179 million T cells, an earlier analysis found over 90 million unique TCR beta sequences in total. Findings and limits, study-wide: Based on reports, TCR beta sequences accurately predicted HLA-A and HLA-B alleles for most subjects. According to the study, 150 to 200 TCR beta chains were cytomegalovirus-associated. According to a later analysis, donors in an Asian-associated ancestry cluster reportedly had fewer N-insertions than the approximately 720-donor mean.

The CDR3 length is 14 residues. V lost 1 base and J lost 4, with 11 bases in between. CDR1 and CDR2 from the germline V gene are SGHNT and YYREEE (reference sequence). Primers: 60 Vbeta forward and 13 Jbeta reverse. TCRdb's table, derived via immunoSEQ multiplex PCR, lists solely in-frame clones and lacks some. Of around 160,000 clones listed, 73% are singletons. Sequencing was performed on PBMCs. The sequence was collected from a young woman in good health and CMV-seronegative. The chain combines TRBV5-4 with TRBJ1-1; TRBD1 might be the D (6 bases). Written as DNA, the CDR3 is TGTGCCAGCAGCTTGCCAGGGGTATCCACTGAAGCTTTCTTT. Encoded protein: CASSLPGVSTEAFF.